The 9 T cell receptor beta chains listed next were all sequenced from one sample in a study of OX40 agonist ivuxolimab in advanced cancers. Using immunoSEQ multiplex PCR, the repertoire was profiled, and TCRdb retains in-frame clones only, with some absent. Among approximately 56,000 clones, roughly nine tenths were seen once, and the ten largest hold 11% to 15%. The specimen was CD4+ or CD8+ T cells sorted from blood, collected in a trial of the OX40 agonist ivuxolimab. The receptors come from an adult with an advanced solid tumor such as melanoma, head and neck, liver or kidney cancer.

The chain joins TRBV10-3 to TRBJ2-7; the match to TRBD2 covers 8 bases. The CDR3 covers 15 residues. The germline CDR1 and CDR2 sequences are ENHRY and SYGVKD. After removal of 5 bases from V and 7 bases from J, the junction contained 13 bases not matched to a gene. CDR3 sequence reads: CAISLNREGGAEQYF. The CDR3 nucleotides read TGTGCCATCAGTCTGAACCGGGAGGGGGGGGCTGAGCAGTACTTC.

For the CDR3, the DNA is TGTGCCAGCAGCTTGCAGTTAGTAGGCACTGAAGCTTTCTTT. Translated, it gives CASSLQLVGTEAFF. The J gene is TRBJ1-1, the V gene TRBV5-6, with D unresolved. Germline V gene lookup returns CDR1 SGHDT and CDR2 YYEEEE. This CDR3 is built from 14 residues. Trimming pared 1 base from V and 4 bases from J, leaving 11 bases between.

The J gene is TRBJ1-2, the V gene TRBV5-5; 7 positions match TRBD1. The CDR3 spans 14 residues. The germline CDR1 and CDR2 sequences are SGHKS and YYEKEE (reference sequence). Trimming at V came to 0 bases and at J to 3 bases, leaving 2 bases not matched to a gene. DNA of the CDR3: TGTGCCAGCAGCTTGGGGGACAGCGACTATGGCTACACCTTC. This translates into CASSLGDSDYGYTF.

Note on this clone: At one end, the junction sequence differs from germline, possibly due to a read error. V and J are TRBV7-7 and TRBJ2-2, with TRBD2 identical over 9 bases. The CDR3 loop spans 16 amino acids. Germline V gene data show CDR1 as SSHAT and CDR2 as FNYEAQ (reference sequence). CDR3 DNA sequence: TGTGCTAGCAGCTTAAAAGCGGGGGGTGAGACCGGGGAGCTGTTTTTT. It specifies CASSLKAGGETGELFF.

This clone has a single count. The chain carries TRBV11-2 and TRBJ2-3; D may be TRBD1 (6 bases). The V end lost 2 bases, the J end lost 0 bases, and 12 bases lay between the germline ends. There are 16 residues in the CDR3. CDR1 and CDR2 (germline): SGHAT, FQNNGV. The CDR3: CASSLLGTPSTDTQYF. The CDR3 DNA is TGTGCCAGCAGCTTACTCGGGACACCCAGCACAGATACGCAGTATTTT.

The chain is built from TRBV7-8 and TRBJ1-5, with 8 bases fitting TRBD1. Germline loops: CDR1 SGHVS, CDR2 FQNEAQ. The V gene end was trimmed by 5 bases and the J gene end by 5 bases; junction bases not matched to a gene: 2. The CDR3 covers 13 residues. In DNA form, the CDR3 reads TGTGCCAGCAGCCCAGGGGGCTATCAGCCCCAGCATTTT. Residues: CASSPGGYQPQHF.

The V and J genes are TRBV2 and TRBJ1-2, with D unclear. With 5 bases removed from V and 0 bases from J, the gap between germline ends came to 13 bases. Germline CDR1 is SNHLY and CDR2 is FYNNEI. CDR3 length: 15 residues. The CDR3 nucleotides are TGTGCCAGCAGTCCAAGGACGTATTCTAACTATGGCTACACCTTC. It yields the protein CASSPRTYSNYGYTF. The whole variable domain, remainder taken from reference TRBV2 and TRBJ1-2, is EPEVTQTPSHQVTQMGQEVILRCVPISNHLYFYWYRQILGQKVEFLVSFYNNEISEKSEIFDDQFSVERPDGSNFTLKIRSTKLEDSAMYFCASSPRTYSNYGYTFGSGTRLTVV.

J is TRBJ2-3 and V is TRBV5-1, with D perhaps TRBD1 (6 bases). The CDR3 is 16 residues long. V lost 4 bases and J lost 9, with 24 bases in between. The germline gives CDR1 SGHRS, CDR2 YFSETQ. CDR3 region: CASSHPPGHSPGTQYF. In DNA form, the CDR3 reads TGCGCCAGCAGCCACCCTCCGGGACACTCACCGGGGACGCAGTATTTT.

This chain joins TRBV5-4 and TRBJ2-7, with D possibly TRBD1 on 6 matching bases. Germline values: CDR1 SGHNT, CDR2 YYREEE (reference sequence). Between the trimmed V and J ends, which lost 4 bases and 2 bases, there was a span of 13 bases. This CDR3 spans 14 amino acids. The DNA of the CDR3 is TGTGCCAGCAGCCCCGGGGACAACCCCTACGAGCAGTACTTC. This translates into CASSPGDNPYEQYF.